Listed here are 27 T cell receptor beta chains from one sample, sequenced in a study of cytomegalovirus exposure and HLA in healthy donors. The PCR used 60 Vbeta and 13 Jbeta primers. Method: immunoSEQ multiplex PCR; TCRdb's copy keeps in-frame clones and lacks some. The profile shows 95,000 to 150,000 clones, 60% to 85% of them singletons. Sequenced sample: PBMCs. Receptor source: a man aged 25 to 40 in good health and CMV-seronegative.

This clone was picked up one time. The chain carries TRBV5-1 and TRBJ2-2, with TRBD1 matching over 7 bases. CDR3 length equals 16 residues. Germline values: CDR1 SGHRS, CDR2 YFSETQ. V lost 4 bases and J lost 0; bases outside the gene matches: 6. This CDR3 reads CASSPGDSTNTGELFF. In DNA, the CDR3 is TGCGCCAGCAGCCCCGGGGACAGCACGAACACCGGGGAGCTGTTTTTT.

The gene calls are TRBV5-1 and TRBJ2-3; 8 bases line up with TRBD2. The germline V gene encodes CDR1 SGHRS and CDR2 YFSETQ. Trimming at V came to 2 bases and at J to 6 bases, leaving 8 bases not matched to a gene. CDR3 length: 15 amino acids. The CDR3 region is CASSLAGTSGDTQYF. The CDR3 DNA sequence: TGCGCCAGCAGCTTAGCCGGGACTAGTGGTGATACGCAGTATTTT. Supplemented by reference TRBV5-1 and TRBJ2-3, the full variable domain reads KAGVTQTPRYLIKTRGQQVTLSCSPISGHRSVSWYQQTPGQGLQFLFEYFSETQRNKGNFPGRFSGRQFSNSRSEMNVSTLELGDSALYLCASSLAGTSGDTQYFGPGTRLTVL.

With respect to this clone: The same CDR3 also results from other DNA sequences found in this sample. The gene calls are TRBV9 and TRBJ2-2; TRBD2 might be the D (6 bases). V lost 6 bases, J lost 0 bases, and 9 bases lay in between. Germline V gene sequence: CDR1 SGDLS, CDR2 YYNGEE. The CDR3 consists of 14 residues. CDR3 loop: CASKERANTGELFF. The CDR3 nucleotides are TGTGCCAGCAAGGAGCGGGCGAACACCGGGGAGCTGTTTTTT.

The V and J genes are TRBV9 and TRBJ1-5; no clear D. The CDR3 covers 13 residues. The V gene's germline CDR1 is SGDLS and CDR2 YYNGEE. Trimming took 0 bases from V and 9 from J, leaving 10 bases between them. The CDR3 sequence is CASSVAPSGPQHF. The CDR3 DNA sequence: TGTGCCAGCAGCGTAGCCCCGAGCGGGCCCCAGCATTTT.

This clone was seen only once. V gene TRBV19 combines with J gene TRBJ1-1, with unresolved D. The CDR3 runs 14 residues. The V gene lost 7 bases and the J gene lost 4 bases, with 16 bases spanning the gap. Germline values: CDR1 LNHDA, CDR2 SQIVND (reference sequence). The DNA of the CDR3 is TGTGCCAGTAAGAGGCCCGGGGAGGCCACTGAAGCTTTCTTT. Translating it yields CASKRPGEATEAFF.

The chain carries TRBV7-2 and TRBJ2-5, with 11 bases that match TRBD2. V lost 5 bases and J lost 1; bases outside the gene matches: 6. CDR3 length: 16 residues. Germline values: CDR1 SGHTA, CDR2 FQGNSA. The CDR3 region is CASSPRTSGPQETQYF. CDR3 in DNA: TGTGCCAGCAGCCCTCGGACTAGCGGGCCCCAAGAGACCCAGTACTTC.

The DNA of the CDR3 is TGTGCCAGCAGCTTAGTCTTTTCTAACACCGGGGAGCTGTTTTTT. This translates into CASSLVFSNTGELFF. The genes are TRBV7-2 and TRBJ2-2; D is unclear. Germline V gene data show CDR1 as SGHTA and CDR2 as FQGNSA. The CDR3 sequence is 15 residues long. V dropped 1 base and J dropped 2 bases, with 8 bases sitting between them.

The genes are TRBV28 and TRBJ1-1; 7 nucleotides agree with TRBD1. The CDR3 is 14 residues long. After removal of 4 bases from V and 10 bases from J, the junction contained 12 bases not matched to a gene. Germline lookup yields CDR1 MDHEN and CDR2 SYDVKM. CDR3 DNA: TGTGCCAGCAGTTCCTTAGGGGGCAGACAGGGAGCTTTCTTT. The encoded protein is CASSSLGGRQGAFF.

The V gene is TRBV14, the J gene TRBJ2-7, with TRBD1 matching 11 bases. Germline CDR1 SGHDN, CDR2 FVKESK. This CDR3 is 17 amino acids long. V lost 5 bases to trimming and J lost 2 bases; unmatched junction nucleotides: 11. The CDR3 bases are TGTGCCAGCAGCACGATCCCGGGACAGGGGGAAGCCTACGAGCAGTACTTC. It is translated as CASSTIPGQGEAYEQYF.

This rearrangement joins TRBV15 to TRBJ1-2, with 8 bases matching TRBD1. This CDR3 has 15 amino acids. The ends lost 3 bases at V and 8 bases at J; junction bases unmatched: 11. Germline V lookup: CDR1 LNHNV, CDR2 YYDKDF (reference sequence). The CDR3 spells CATSSTRGLSYGYTF. CDR3 DNA: TGTGCCACCAGCAGCACCAGGGGGCTAAGTTACGGCTACACCTTC.

The J gene is TRBJ1-2, the V gene TRBV9; 11 nucleotides align to TRBD1. Germline values: CDR1 SGDLS, CDR2 YYNGEE. The CDR3 spans 14 residues. V dropped 2 bases and J dropped 8; count of bases not matched to a gene: 5. The CDR3: CASSVGGQGEGYTF. The CDR3 DNA reads as TGTGCCAGCAGCGTCGGGGGACAGGGGGAGGGCTACACCTTC.

The chain combines TRBV19 with TRBJ1-2, with a tentative D call TRBD1 (5 bases). CDR1 is LNHDA, CDR2 SQIVND, per germline (reference sequence). Trimming took off 7 bases at V and 2 bases at J, with 11 bases between the two ends. This CDR3 comprises 13 residues. CDR3 bases: TGTGCCAGTACTTCCACAGGCAACTATGGCTACACCTTC. This codes for CASTSTGNYGYTF.

The table lists this clone with a count of one. The CDR3 spells CASSPFGGARETQYF. CDR3 DNA sequence: TGCGCCAGCAGCCCATTCGGGGGGGCGCGAGAGACCCAGTACTTC. V is TRBV5-1 and J is TRBJ2-5, with 8 bases matching TRBD2. The ends lost 4 bases at V and 4 bases at J; junction bases unmatched: 9. From germline, CDR1 is SGHRS and CDR2 YFSETQ. The CDR3 length is 15 residues.

CDR3 in DNA: TGTGCCAGCAGCCGCGGACAGGGAGACAATCAGCCCCAGCATTTT. Translating it yields CASSRGQGDNQPQHF. The chain uses TRBV7-9 and TRBJ1-5; TRBD1 matches 8 bases. The CDR3 runs to 15 residues. Germline values: CDR1 SEHNR, CDR2 FQNEAQ (reference sequence). V trimming: 5 bases; J trimming: 3 bases; junction bases outside the gene matches: 6.

The chain employs TRBV7-2 and TRBJ2-2; no clear D. Germline V gene data show CDR1 as SGHTA and CDR2 as FQGNSA. Trimming removed 2 bases at V and 6 bases at J, with 10 bases between. CDR3 length: 14 amino acids. The CDR3 sequence is CASSLITRAGELFF. The CDR3, as DNA: TGTGCCAGCAGCTTAATTACGCGTGCCGGGGAGCTGTTTTTT. The complete variable domain, with remaining parts taken from reference TRBV7-2 and TRBJ2-2, reads GAGVSQSPSNKVTEKGKDVELRCDPISGHTALYWYRQSLGQGLEFLIYFQGNSAPDKSGLPSDRFSAERTGGSVSTLTIQRTQQEDSAVYLCASSLITRAGELFFGEGSRLTVL.

This clone has a single count. The chain combines TRBV9 with TRBJ2-7; D unresolved. The germline CDR1 and CDR2 sequences are SGDLS and YYNGEE. The CDR3 extends over 14 amino acids. V was clipped by 0 bases and J by 2 bases, with 9 bases between them. The chain's CDR3 is CASSVEPQPYEQYF. In DNA, the CDR3 is TGTGCCAGCAGCGTAGAGCCGCAACCCTACGAGCAGTACTTC.

The rearrangement links TRBV7-2 to TRBJ2-3; perhaps TRBD1 as D (6 bases). Per the germline V gene, CDR1 is SGHTA and CDR2 is FQGNSA. The V end was cut by 5 bases, the J end by 2 bases, with 20 bases between. CDR3 length: 17 residues. The CDR3 DNA is TGTGCCAGCAGCCCCCAGACAGGCCCCCTTATCACAGATACGCAGTATTTT. Amino acids: CASSPQTGPLITDTQYF.

This chain joins TRBV27 and TRBJ1-5, with D uncertain. From germline, CDR1 is MNHEY and CDR2 SMNVEV (reference sequence). This CDR3 region has 14 residues. Trimming shortened V by 2 bases and J by 6 bases, and 11 bases separated the two germline ends. Here the CDR3 DNA reads TGTGCCAGCAGTTTAAACGGGAAAGTTCAGCCCCAGCATTTT. Encoded protein: CASSLNGKVQPQHF.

The gene calls are TRBV18 and TRBJ1-4; D unresolved. V was pared by 3 bases and J by 0 bases, with 11 bases between. This CDR3 contains 16 residues. CDR1 is KGHSH, CDR2 LQKENI, per germline. The CDR3 sequence is CASSPRVQATNEKLFF. The DNA of the CDR3 is TGTGCCAGCTCACCCCGCGTTCAGGCAACTAATGAAAAACTGTTTTTT. Filled out from reference TRBV18 and TRBJ1-4, the complete variable domain reads NAGVMQNPRHLVRRRGQEARLRCSPMKGHSHVYWYRQLPEEGLKFMVYLQKENIIDESGMPKERFSAEFPKEGPSILRIQQVVRGDSAAYFCASSPRVQATNEKLFFGSGTQLSVL.

This clone was observed a handful of times. The chain carries TRBV5-6 and TRBJ2-1; D uncertain. Germline lookup yields CDR1 SGHDT and CDR2 YYEEEE. The germline V and J ends were trimmed by 0 bases and 4 bases, with 8 bases remaining between them. The CDR3 length is 14 residues. CDR3 nucleotides: TGTGCCAGCAGCTTGGGTCAGTATTACAATGAGCAGTTCTTC. Protein product: CASSLGQYYNEQFF.

The chain couples TRBV4-3 to TRBJ1-3; D gene unclear. Germline V gene data show CDR1 as LGHNA and CDR2 as YSLEER. The CDR3 totals 17 residues. Trimming shortened V by 0 bases and J by 0 bases, and 12 bases separated the two germline ends. CDR3 sequence (DNA): TGCGCCAGCAGCCAAGAGGGTGAGGGCTTCTCTGGAAACACCATATATTTT. This translates into CASSQEGEGFSGNTIYF.

V and J are TRBV23-1 and TRBJ2-7; weak D call: TRBD2 (6 bases). TRBV23-1 is classed as an ORF, of uncertain function. The CDR3 covers 14 residues. Between the trimmed V and J ends, which lost 3 bases and 3 bases, there was a span of 12 bases. CDR3 residues: CASSHPAGSYEQYF. CDR3 DNA: TGCGCCAGCAGTCACCCCGCGGGGAGCTACGAGCAGTACTTC.

The genes are TRBV6-1 and TRBJ1-1; weak D call: TRBD1 (5 bases). With 1 base removed from V and 6 bases from J, the gap between germline ends came to 12 bases. This CDR3 has 14 amino acids. Germline CDR1 MNHNS, CDR2 SASEGT. The CDR3 coding sequence is TGTGCCAGCAGTGAAGGCTTCAGGGCCCCTGAAGCTTTCTTT. Protein: CASSEGFRAPEAFF.

V usage is TRBV19 and J usage is TRBJ1-1; 10 nucleotides align to TRBD1. V shed 9 bases and J 3 bases; nucleotides not matched to a gene: 7. Germline-derived CDR1 and CDR2 are LNHDA and SQIVND (reference sequence). This CDR3 contains 14 residues. The CDR3 loop is CASGQGGLDTEAFF. CDR3 bases: TGTGCCAGCGGACAGGGGGGCCTGGACACTGAAGCTTTCTTT.

This rearrangement joins TRBV5-4 to TRBJ2-5; 7 bases match TRBD1. Germline CDR1 and CDR2: SGHNT and YYREEE (reference sequence). The CDR3 runs 14 residues. Losses at the gene ends were 1 base for V and 5 bases for J; bases not matched to a gene: 5. CDR3 in DNA: TGTGCCAGCAGCTTGAAGGGGGCAAGGGAGACCCAGTACTTC. Encoded protein: CASSLKGARETQYF.

This chain uses TRBV27 with TRBJ2-7; 11 nucleotides align to TRBD1. With V trimmed by 5 bases and J by 3 bases, 3 bases remained unmatched. In germline, CDR1 is MNHEY, CDR2 SMNVEV (reference sequence). The CDR3 length is 14 residues. DNA of the CDR3: TGTGCCAGCAGTCATGGGACAGGGGGCTACGAGCAGTACTTC. It is translated as CASSHGTGGYEQYF.

This chain links TRBV19 with TRBJ1-1, with D possibly being TRBD1 (5 bases). With 9 bases removed from V and 7 bases from J, the gap between germline ends came to 21 bases. CDR3 length equals 14 residues. Per germline, CDR1 LNHDA and CDR2 SQIVND (reference sequence). CDR3 DNA sequence: TGTGCCAGCAGCCCAGGATCGGCAGGGAATGAAGCTTTCTTT. This codes for CASSPGSAGNEAFF.